Described below is a single TCR beta chain sequence and its context. The antigen remains unidentified. TCRdb ran MiXCR on the 5' RACE reads and lists one entry per CDR3 protein. Of about 720,000 distinct CDR3 sequences detected, more than 6.5% appear once; the ten largest clones hold approximately 0.94%. Healthy Caucasians made up all donors. Germline V CDR1 and CDR2: SQVTM, ANQGSEA. V lost 6 bases to trimming and J lost 9 bases; unmatched junction nucleotides: 3. CDR3 size: 12 residues. The data originate from a study of identical twins. Study findings and constraints: Without tracking the same donors, conclusions rested on cross-sectional statistical analysis.

This sample was also put to use in a study of yellow fever vaccine responses in identical twins. This second study says: Twins' T cell vaccine responses reportedly looked partly convergent, partly personalized.

The sequenced sample was PBMCs. V is TRBV29-1 and J is TRBJ2-1, with 12 bases matching TRBD2. The TCR comes from a woman between 18 and 29 years old in good health. DNA of the CDR3: TGCAGCGTACTACTAGCGGGAGGTGAGCAGTTCTTC. Residues: CSVLLAGGEQFF.